A single sample gave rise to the 12 T cell receptor beta chains below, sequenced in a study of blood T cell repertoires in COVID-19. Measured with immunoSEQ multiplex PCR; TCRdb has only the in-frame clones, and not every one. The table shows around 300,000 clones, with about nine tenths occurring only once. The sequencing input was peripheral blood. These receptors all stem from a woman younger than 45 with COVID-19, enrolled during active disease.

This clone has just one count. The chain combines TRBV5-1 with TRBJ2-1; D is uncertain. V was pared by 4 bases and J by 4 bases, with 21 bases between. This CDR3 spans 17 amino acids. The V gene's germline CDR1 is SGHRS and CDR2 YFSETQ. The CDR3 DNA is TGCGCCAGCAGCGCGCCGATGAATCCGGGTATTTACAATGAGCAGTTCTTC. Translating it yields CASSAPMNPGIYNEQFF.

The chain couples TRBV7-2 to TRBJ1-3, with D uncertain. Germline values: CDR1 SGHTA, CDR2 FQGNSA. V was pared by 5 bases and J by 0 bases, with 8 bases between. CDR3 length: 14 residues. CDR3 coding DNA: TGTGCCAGCAGCGAAGAGTACTCTGGAAACACCATATATTTT. Translation: CASSEEYSGNTIYF. The variable domain in full, completed from reference TRBV7-2 and TRBJ1-3, reads GAGVSQSPSNKVTEKGKDVELRCDPISGHTALYWYRQSLGQGLEFLIYFQGNSAPDKSGLPSDRFSAERTGGSVSTLTIQRTQQEDSAVYLCASSEEYSGNTIYFGEGSWLTVV.

The rearrangement links TRBV4-3 to TRBJ2-3, with 11 nucleotides matching TRBD1. CDR3 size: 14 residues. Germline V CDR1 and CDR2: LGHNA, YSLEER. Germline trimming cut 4 bases from V and 6 bases from J; bases unmatched to any gene: 3. The CDR3 spells CASSPDRGRDTQYF. The DNA of the CDR3 is TGCGCCAGCAGCCCGGACAGGGGGCGGGATACGCAGTATTTT.

The V gene is TRBV3-1 (or the pseudogene TRBV3-2), the J gene TRBJ1-1; D gene unclear. V lost 4 bases, J lost 7 bases, and 19 bases lay in between. In germline, CDR1 is LGHDT, CDR2 YNNKEL (reference sequence). This CDR3 region has 15 residues. The CDR3 loop reads CASSRSPVQRDEAFF. The CDR3 DNA sequence: TGTGCCAGCAGCCGTAGCCCCGTTCAGCGAGATGAAGCTTTCTTT.

The chain couples TRBV6-2 or TRBV6-3 to TRBJ2-3; TRBD2 agrees at 10 bases. The CDR3 has 15 amino acids. V shed 5 bases, J shed 4 bases, and the junction held 6 bases outside the gene matches. Germline V gene data show CDR1 as MNHEY and CDR2 as SVGEGT. CDR3 bases: TGTGCCAGCAGTGGGAGCGGGGGGGCAGCAGATACGCAGTATTTT. Its translation: CASSGSGGAADTQYF.

Only a few counts were recorded for this clone. The same CDR3 can be traced to other DNA sequences in this sample. This chain uses TRBV27 with TRBJ1-2; D may be TRBD1 (6 bases). The V end lost 3 bases, the J end lost 2 bases, and 7 bases lay between the germline ends. The CDR3 runs 13 residues. CDR1 MNHEY and CDR2 SMNVEV come from the germline V gene (reference sequence). This CDR3 is CASSFDRNYGYTF. CDR3 bases: TGTGCCAGCAGTTTTGACAGGAACTATGGCTACACCTTC.

Only a few counts were recorded for this clone. Other DNA sequences of this sample code for an identical CDR3. The chain is built from TRBV5-1 and TRBJ2-3; 13 positions agree with TRBD2. CDR1 and CDR2 (germline): SGHRS, YFSETQ. This CDR3 has 17 residues. The V segment lost 2 bases and the J segment 1 base; nucleotides outside the gene matches: 4. CDR3 sequence (DNA): TGCGCCAGCAGCTTAAGTGGACTAGCGGGGGGCACAGATACGCAGTATTTT. Translation gives CASSLSGLAGGTDTQYF.

This clone was counted only a few times. The chain joins TRBV6-1 to TRBJ2-2; 7 bases are shared with TRBD2. The germline V gene has CDR1 MNHNS and CDR2 SASEGT. With V trimmed by 2 bases and J by 6 bases, 6 bases remained unmatched. The CDR3 sequence is 15 residues long. The CDR3 nucleotides read TGTGCCAGCAGTGAAAGGAGGGGAGGGGCCGGGGAGCTGTTTTTT. This codes for CASSERRGGAGELFF.

The chain employs TRBV7-2 and TRBJ2-2; TRBD2 might be the D (6 bases). V gave up 3 bases and J gave up 6 bases, with 11 bases separating them. The CDR3 totals 14 residues. Germline V gives CDR1 SGHTA, CDR2 FQGNSA. CDR3 sequence (DNA): TGTGCCAGCAGCTTTTCCGGGGAGGCCGGGGAGCTGTTTTTT. Protein sequence: CASSFSGEAGELFF.

V gene TRBV25-1 combines with J gene TRBJ2-7; TRBD1 matches 7 bases. Trimming took 4 bases from V and 13 from J; bases not matched to a gene: 13. The CDR3 contains 13 residues. Germline V lookup: CDR1 MGHDK, CDR2 SYGVNS. The CDR3 loop is CASSVTGTAALYF. The CDR3 DNA follows: TGTGCCAGCAGTGTGACCGGGACAGCGGCCTTATACTTC.

J is TRBJ2-3 and V is TRBV30, with TRBD2 matching 12 bases. Germline values: CDR1 GTSNPN, CDR2 SVGIG (reference sequence). The ends lost 4 bases at V and 6 bases at J; junction bases unmatched: 5. The CDR3 sequence is 14 residues long. The DNA of the CDR3 is TGTGCCTGGAACCCCCTAGCGGGGGGGGATACGCAGTATTTT. As protein: CAWNPLAGGDTQYF.

This chain joins TRBV11-2 and TRBJ1-1; no firm D call. The V gene's germline CDR1 is SGHAT and CDR2 FQNNGV. The CDR3 spans 16 residues. Deletions cut 8 bases from V and 1 base from J, with 20 bases between. CDR3 DNA: TGTGCCAGCGAAAACCTGTTAGTGGGCCCGAACACTGAAGCTTTCTTT. Amino acids: CASENLLVGPNTEAFF. The full variable domain, in which reference TRBV11-2 and TRBJ1-1 provide the parts outside the CDR3, is EAGVAQSPRYKIIEKRQSVAFWCNPISGHATLYWYQQILGQGPKLLIQFQNNGVVDDSQLPKDRFSAERLKGVDSTLKIQPAKLEDSAVYLCASENLLVGPNTEAFFGQGTRLTVV.